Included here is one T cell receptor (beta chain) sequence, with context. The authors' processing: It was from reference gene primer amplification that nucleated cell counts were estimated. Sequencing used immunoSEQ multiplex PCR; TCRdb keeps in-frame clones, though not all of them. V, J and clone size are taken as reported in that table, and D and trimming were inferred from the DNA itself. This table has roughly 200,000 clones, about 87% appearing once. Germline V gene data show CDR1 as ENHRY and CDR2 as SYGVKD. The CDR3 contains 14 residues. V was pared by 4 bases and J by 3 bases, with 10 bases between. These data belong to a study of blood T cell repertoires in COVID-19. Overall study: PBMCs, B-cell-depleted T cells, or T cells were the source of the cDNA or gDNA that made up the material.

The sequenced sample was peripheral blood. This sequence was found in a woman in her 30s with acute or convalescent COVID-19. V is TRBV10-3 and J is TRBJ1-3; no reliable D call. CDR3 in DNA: TGTGCCATCAGTGCACTCTCCGATGGAAACACCATATATTTT. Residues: CAISALSDGNTIYF.